Below are 8 T cell receptor beta chains sequenced from a single sample in a study of cytomegalovirus exposure and HLA in healthy donors. Sequencing was performed with immunoSEQ multiplex PCR; in TCRdb, only in-frame clones are kept and a portion is missing. The sample has over 200,000 clones, roughly 87% seen once; the top ten hold about 2%. The sample comprised PBMCs. The origin of the receptors is a woman aged 18-29 years in good health and CMV-seropositive.

The CDR3 reads CASSLGTQNTGELFF. The CDR3 DNA is TGTGCCAGCAGCTTAGGGACACAGAACACCGGGGAGCTGTTTTTT. The rearrangement uses TRBV11-3 and TRBJ2-2, with D tentatively TRBD1 (5 bases). CDR1 and CDR2 from the germline V gene are SGHNT and YENEEA. The CDR3 has 15 amino acids. The V and J ends lost 1 base and 1 base respectively, with 7 bases between them.

The chain combines TRBV7-9 with TRBJ2-7; tentatively, D is TRBD2 (6 bases). The CDR3 length is 14 residues. Trimming took off 1 base at V and 1 base at J, with 8 bases between the two ends. CDR1 is SEHNR and CDR2 is FQNEAQ in the germline V gene (reference sequence). The CDR3 bases are TGTGCCAGCAGCTTAGTGGGGGGTTCCTACGAGCAGTACTTC. This translates into CASSLVGGSYEQYF.

The chain links TRBV7-8 to TRBJ2-3, with TRBD2 matching over 7 bases. The germline V gene encodes CDR1 SGHVS and CDR2 FQNEAQ. The CDR3 contains 13 residues. Trimming cost V 3 bases and J 6 bases; bases outside gene matches: 3. The CDR3 nucleotides read TGTGCCAGCAGCTTGGGAGGGAGGGATACGCAGTATTTT. As protein: CASSLGGRDTQYF.

This clone has more than one count but fewer than ten. CDR3 DNA sequence: TGCGCCAGCAGCTCGCCGACTAGCGGAACAGATACGCAGTATTTT. Translation: CASSSPTSGTDTQYF. V usage is TRBV4-1 and J usage is TRBJ2-3; 9 positions agree with TRBD2. Germline loops: CDR1 MGHRA, CDR2 YSYEKL. With 5 bases clipped from V and 3 bases from J, the junction kept 6 bases outside the gene matches. The length of the CDR3 is 15 residues.

The gene calls are TRBV29-1 and TRBJ2-2, with 8 bases that match TRBD2. The CDR3 consists of 15 residues. Germline CDR1 is SQVTM and CDR2 is ANQGSEA. The V gene end was trimmed by 2 bases and the J gene end by 5 bases; junction bases not matched to a gene: 7. The CDR3 loop reads CSVENGTRGTGELFF. The DNA of the CDR3 is TGCAGCGTTGAAAACGGGACTAGAGGGACCGGGGAGCTGTTTTTT.

The V gene is TRBV9, the J gene TRBJ2-6; maybe TRBD2 (5 bases). Per the germline V gene, CDR1 is SGDLS and CDR2 is YYNGEE. V dropped 4 bases and J dropped 8 bases, with 19 bases sitting between them. The CDR3 covers 16 residues. Written as DNA, the CDR3 is TGTGCCAGCAGCTCACCGGACGGGAAGCATTCCAACGTCCTGACTTTC. This translates into CASSSPDGKHSNVLTF. Looking up the rest from reference TRBV9 and TRBJ2-6 gives the full variable domain: DSGVTQTPKHLITATGQRVTLRCSPRSGDLSVYWYQQSLDQGLQFLIQYYNGEERAKGNILERFSAQQFPDLHSELNLSSLELGDSALYFCASSSPDGKHSNVLTFGAGSRLTVL.

There are a few counts of this clone. V gene TRBV7-3 combines with J gene TRBJ2-7; no clear D gene. Between the trimmed V and J ends, which lost 5 bases and 0 bases, there was a span of 8 bases. CDR1 is SGHTA, CDR2 FQGTGA, per germline. This CDR3 has 13 amino acids. CDR3 amino acids: CASSSDPSYEQYF. In DNA form, the CDR3 reads TGTGCCAGCAGCAGCGACCCCTCCTACGAGCAGTACTTC.

The V call is TRBV7-9, the J call TRBJ2-7; D might be TRBD2 (6 bases). The V end was cut by 1 base, the J end by 7 bases, with 8 bases between. Germline V gives CDR1 SEHNR, CDR2 FQNEAQ (reference sequence). The CDR3 is 12 amino acids. In DNA, the CDR3 is TGTGCCAGCAGCTTAGTAGCGGCTGAGCAGTACTTC. Translated: CASSLVAAEQYF.